This is a list of T cell receptor beta chains from one sample in a study of identical twins. A single record per CDR3 protein comes from TCRdb applying MiXCR to the 5' RACE reads. The sample lists hundreds of thousands of distinct CDR3 sequences; roughly an eighth were seen once. These same data were also listed under a study on yellow fever vaccine responses in identical twins.

Sequenced input: CD8+ T cells sorted from blood. Receptors originate from a woman younger than 35 in good health. Each CDR3 is given with its conserved first and last residue. D genes are given only for firm matches. Size is stated for part of the rows, as once, few or many counts, or as a class when the clone is expanded.

clone_size	v_call	d_call	cdr3_length	j_call	cdr3_nt	cdr3_aa
NA	TRBV7-9	NA	16	TRBJ2-7	TGTGCCAGCAGCCCCCTGGGGGGAGTGGGATTCGACGAGCAGTACTTC	CASSPLGGVGFDEQYF
many	TRBV12-3/TRBV12-4	TRBD2	15	TRBJ2-5	TGTGCCAGCAGGGGCTTTAGCGGGAGAGAAGAGACCCAGTACTTC	CASRGFSGREETQYF
NA	TRBV4-1	TRBD2	15	TRBJ2-3	TGCGCCAGCAGCACTCCTAGCGGGAGCACAGATACGCAGTATTTT	CASSTPSGSTDTQYF
few	TRBV6-1	TRBD2	15	TRBJ2-1	TGTGCCAGCAGTAAACTAGCGGGAGCTTATAATGAGCAGTTCTTC	CASSKLAGAYNEQFF
NA	TRBV27	NA	17	TRBJ2-2	TGTGCCAGCAGTCCCGACCGGGGAGGGACAAACACCGGGGAGCTGTTTTTT	CASSPDRGGTNTGELFF
NA	TRBV16	TRBD2	17	TRBJ2-7	TGTGCCAGCAGCCAGCGACTAGCGGGAGGGGTCTCCTACGAGCAGTACTTC	CASSQRLAGGVSYEQYF
many	TRBV12-3/TRBV12-4	TRBD1	14	TRBJ2-7	TGTGCCAGCAGCATCTTGGGACAGGGAGGCGAGCAGTACTTC	CASSILGQGGEQYF
NA	TRBV7-9	NA	15	TRBJ2-3	TGTGCCAGCAGCCTCCCCGGGACTCTCACAGATACGCAGTATTTT	CASSLPGTLTDTQYF
NA	TRBV6-5	NA	16	TRBJ2-1	TGTGCCAGCAGTTACGGATTTGGCGGGAACTACAATGAGCAGTTCTTC	CASSYGFGGNYNEQFF
few	TRBV19	NA	13	TRBJ1-1	TGTGCCAGTAGTATTTTTGGGAACACTGAAGCTTTCTTT	CASSIFGNTEAFF
few	TRBV19	NA	15	TRBJ2-7	TGTGCCAGTAGTATCGACGGGAGCTATCCGTACGAGCAGTACTTC	CASSIDGSYPYEQYF
few	TRBV5-1	TRBD2	18	TRBJ2-5	TGCGCCAGCAGCTTGGATTGGACTCCGGGGGGAAGGCGAGAGACCCAGTACTTC	CASSLDWTPGGRRETQYF
few	TRBV28	NA	17	TRBJ2-3	TGTGCCAGCAGTTTGGGGGCCGGACAGCCATTCACAGATACGCAGTATTTT	CASSLGAGQPFTDTQYF
few	TRBV14	NA	17	TRBJ2-1	TGTGCCAGCAGCCCAAGGGGGCTAGCGAGCTCCTACAATGAGCAGTTCTTC	CASSPRGLASSYNEQFF
NA	TRBV6-4	NA	14	TRBJ2-1	TGTGCCAGCAGTGACTCGAATGGGTTAGCAGAGCAGTTCTTC	CASSDSNGLAEQFF
NA	TRBV27	TRBD2	14	TRBJ2-3	TGTGCCAGCAGTCTAGGACTAGCCCATATTACGCAGTATTTT	CASSLGLAHITQYF
NA	TRBV2	NA	14	TRBJ1-2	TGTGTCACCATCCCTCTAGGGGTTCGGGATGGCTACACCTTC	CVTIPLGVRDGYTF
few	TRBV12-3/TRBV12-4	NA	15	TRBJ1-1	TGTGCCAGCAGTCTCACGGGAGGGGGGAACACTGAAGCTTTCTTT	CASSLTGGGNTEAFF
NA	TRBV5-1	NA	17	TRBJ2-7	TGCGCCAGCAGCTTGACTGGGATCTTATCCAGCTCCTACGAGCAGTACTTC	CASSLTGILSSSYEQYF
many	TRBV20-1	TRBD1	15	TRBJ2-1	TGCAGTGCGACTCCCGGACAGGCCTCCTACAATGAGCAGTTCTTC	CSATPGQASYNEQFF
NA	TRBV4-1	TRBD2	20	TRBJ2-3	TGCGCCAGCAGCCAAAAGGGGGGGACTAGCGGGAGGGGCGGCACAGATACGCAGTATTTT	CASSQKGGTSGRGGTDTQYF
NA	TRBV13	NA	18	TRBJ2-6	TGTGCCAGCAGCTTAATACTTGACAGTGACTCTGGGGCCAACGTCCTGACTTTC	CASSLILDSDSGANVLTF
few	TRBV12-3/TRBV12-4	TRBD2	16	TRBJ2-3	TGTGCCAGCAGTACCCTGCTAGCGGGAGTTAAAGATACGCAGTATTTT	CASSTLLAGVKDTQYF
few	TRBV20-1	TRBD2	19	TRBJ2-5	TGCAGTGCTAGAGATCGTTATAGCGGGGGACCTAGATACCAAGAGACCCAGTACTTC	CSARDRYSGGPRYQETQYF
few	TRBV28	NA	13	TRBJ2-7	TGTGCCAGCAGTTCTCAGGCCCCCTACGAGCAGTACTTC	CASSSQAPYEQYF
NA	TRBV20-1	NA	12	TRBJ2-5	TGCAGTGCTATCCAGGGGATGGAGACCCAGTACTTC	CSAIQGMETQYF
NA	TRBV7-2	NA	17	TRBJ2-5	TGTGCCAGCAGCTGGGGCCCCCGGGGGTCTGTCACGGAGACCCAGTACTTC	CASSWGPRGSVTETQYF
NA	TRBV29-1	NA	12	TRBJ1-2	TGCAGCGTTGAAGATCGGCACTATGGCTACACCTTC	CSVEDRHYGYTF
few	TRBV4-1	TRBD2	15	TRBJ2-1	TGCGCCAGCAGCCTCGGTGGGACTAGCGGGAGTGAGCAGTTCTTC	CASSLGGTSGSEQFF
few	TRBV5-6	NA	11	TRBJ2-1	TGTGCCAGCAGCTGGATCAATGAGCAGTTCTTC	CASSWINEQFF
NA	TRBV7-9	NA	14	TRBJ2-1	TGTGCCAGCAGCTTATCGGGAGAGTGGAATGAGCAGTTCTTC	CASSLSGEWNEQFF
NA	TRBV2	NA	13	TRBJ2-3	TGTGCCAGCAGTTGGGGTGTGAGAGATACGCAGTATTTT	CASSWGVRDTQYF
NA	TRBV25-1	NA	15	TRBJ2-7	TGTGCCAGCAGTGAAGATTTTGGTGCCGCCTACGAGCAGTACTTC	CASSEDFGAAYEQYF
few	TRBV7-6	NA	19	TRBJ2-1	TGTGCCAGCAGCTTACGAACTAACAGGAGGGCCATATTGTACAATGAGCAGTTCTTC	CASSLRTNRRAILYNEQFF
few	TRBV5-1	TRBD1	17	TRBJ1-1	TGCGCCAGCAGCGAATCGGGACAGGGATACAGGAGGACTGAAGCTTTCTTT	CASSESGQGYRRTEAFF
NA	TRBV7-9	TRBD1	13	TRBJ2-7	TGTGCCAGCAGCGCACAGACAGGGTACGAGCAGTACTTC	CASSAQTGYEQYF
NA	TRBV12-3/TRBV12-4	TRBD1	18	TRBJ2-7	TGTGCCAGCAGTCAAGTTGTCGGGACACCTCAGGGGGTCTACGAGCAGTACTTC	CASSQVVGTPQGVYEQYF
NA	TRBV19	NA	14	TRBJ2-3	TGTGCCAGTAGTCCAACAGGGTTGCCAGATACGCAGTATTTT	CASSPTGLPDTQYF
many	TRBV12-3/TRBV12-4	NA	13	TRBJ1-4	TGTGCCAGCAGCTCCGACTGGGGTGAAAAACTGTTTTTT	CASSSDWGEKLFF
NA	TRBV20-1	NA	15	TRBJ2-2	TGCTGTGCCCGAGACCCCCGTCAGGACACCGGGGAGCTGTTTTTT	CCARDPRQDTGELFF
many	TRBV11-2	NA	13	TRBJ2-1	TGTGCCAGCAGCTTAGTCGGTCGGAATGAGCAGTTCTTC	CASSLVGRNEQFF
few	TRBV5-6	NA	16	TRBJ1-6	TGTGCCAGCAGCACTCCTATGGCAGAGTATAATTCACCCCTCCACTTT	CASSTPMAEYNSPLHF
many	TRBV4-1	TRBD2	16	TRBJ2-5	TGCGCCAGCAGCCCCCGCGCCGCGGGGGACCCAGAGACCCAGTACTTC	CASSPRAAGDPETQYF
few	TRBV7-6	NA	13	TRBJ2-7	TGTGCCAGCAGCTTAGTCGGCCGAACCGAGCAGTACTTC	CASSLVGRTEQYF
NA	TRBV2	NA	14	TRBJ1-5	TGTGCCAGTCGTAGGACGGAAAGCAATCAGCCCCAGCATTTT	CASRRTESNQPQHF
few	TRBV21-1	NA	20	TRBJ2-1	TGTGCCAGCAGCAAGCGGCTCAGAGGGGGGACACTGATTCACACCAATGAGCAGTTCTTC	CASSKRLRGGTLIHTNEQFF
few	TRBV12-3/TRBV12-4	TRBD2	14	TRBJ2-2	TGTGCCAGCAGACCAGGACTAGCGGCGGGGGAGCTGTTTTTT	CASRPGLAAGELFF
many	TRBV12-3/TRBV12-4	NA	14	TRBJ2-5	TGTGCCAGCAGTTTGGCGGGGATGGCGGAGACCCAGTACTTC	CASSLAGMAETQYF
NA	TRBV20-1	NA	15	TRBJ1-1	TGCAGTGCTAAAGGACTTATGGTTACTGACACTGAAGCTTTCTTT	CSAKGLMVTDTEAFF
NA	TRBV9	TRBD2	17	TRBJ2-3	TGTGCCAGCAGCGTAGGGCCTAGCGGGAGGGATTCAGATACGCAGTATTTT	CASSVGPSGRDSDTQYF
few	TRBV27	TRBD1	13	TRBJ2-5	TGTGCCAGCAGCCCCCAGGGGGTTGAGACCCAGTACTTC	CASSPQGVETQYF
few	TRBV6-1	NA	17	TRBJ1-1	TGTGCCAGCAGTGAAGGGCTAGGTTATGGGATGAACACTGAAGCTTTCTTT	CASSEGLGYGMNTEAFF
many	TRBV4-1	NA	16	TRBJ1-1	TGCGCCAGCAGCCAATCGGGTGCAGGGGCGAACACTGAAGCTTTCTTT	CASSQSGAGANTEAFF